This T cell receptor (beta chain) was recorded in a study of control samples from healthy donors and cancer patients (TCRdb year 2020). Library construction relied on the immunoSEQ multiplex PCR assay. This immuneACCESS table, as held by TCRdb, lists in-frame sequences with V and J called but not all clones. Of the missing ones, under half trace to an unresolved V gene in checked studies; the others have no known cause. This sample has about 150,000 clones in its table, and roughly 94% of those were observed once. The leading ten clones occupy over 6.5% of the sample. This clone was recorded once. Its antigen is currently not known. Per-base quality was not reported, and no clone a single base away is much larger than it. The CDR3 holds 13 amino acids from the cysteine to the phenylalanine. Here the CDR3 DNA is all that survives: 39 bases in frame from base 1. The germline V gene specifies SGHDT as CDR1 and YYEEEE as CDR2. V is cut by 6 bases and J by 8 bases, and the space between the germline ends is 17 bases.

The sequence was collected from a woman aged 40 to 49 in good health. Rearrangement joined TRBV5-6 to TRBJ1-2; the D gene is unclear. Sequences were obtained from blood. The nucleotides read TGTGCCAGCACCATCCTCCAGGCTTTCGGCTACACCTTC. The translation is CASTILQAFGYTF.